The T cell receptor (beta chain) described here comes from a study of blood T cell repertoires in COVID-19. In the study overall: T cells, B-cell-depleted T cells, or PBMCs provided the cDNA or gDNA that served as material.

Study processing details: The authors estimated nucleated cell counts from reference gene primer amplification. Sequencing used immunoSEQ multiplex PCR; TCRdb keeps in-frame clones, though not all of them. V, J and clone size derive from that table, while D and trimming were established from the DNA sequence. The repertoire holds some 78,000 clones, with just over 85% as singletons. The germline V gene encodes CDR1 SGHRS and CDR2 YFSETQ. Trimming at V came to 7 bases and at J to 0 bases, leaving 15 bases not matched to a gene. The CDR3 totals 20 residues. The sequence derives from a man aged 50 to 60 with active or convalescent COVID-19. Sequencing was done on a sample of peripheral blood. This sequence joins TRBV5-1 and TRBJ2-3, with 15 positions matching TRBD2. The CDR3 nucleotides read TGCGCCAGCCACGGCCCCCCGGGACTAGCGGGAGGAAGGAGCACAGATACGCAGTATTTT. This codes for CASHGPPGLAGGRSTDTQYF.